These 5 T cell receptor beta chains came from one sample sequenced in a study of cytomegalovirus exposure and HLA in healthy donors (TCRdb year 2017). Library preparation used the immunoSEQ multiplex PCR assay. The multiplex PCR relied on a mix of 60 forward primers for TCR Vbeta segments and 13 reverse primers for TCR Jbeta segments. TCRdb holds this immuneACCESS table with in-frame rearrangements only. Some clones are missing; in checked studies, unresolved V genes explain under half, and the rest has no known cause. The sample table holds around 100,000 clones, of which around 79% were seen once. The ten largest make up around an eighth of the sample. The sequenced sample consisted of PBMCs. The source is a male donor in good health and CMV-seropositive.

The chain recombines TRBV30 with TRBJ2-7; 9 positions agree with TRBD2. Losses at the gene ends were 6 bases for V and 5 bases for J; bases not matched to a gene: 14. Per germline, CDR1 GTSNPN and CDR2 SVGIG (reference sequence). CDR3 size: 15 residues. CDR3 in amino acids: CACSRGGSGGHEQYF. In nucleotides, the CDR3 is TGTGCCTGCTCCCGTGGGGGGAGCGGGGGGCACGAGCAGTACTTC.

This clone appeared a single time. In nucleotides, the CDR3 is TGCGCCAGCAGCCAACTTCTAGCGGGGGGAAAGGTACGGCAGTTCTTC. It codes for CASSQLLAGGKVRQFF. V usage is TRBV4-1 and J usage is TRBJ2-1; 11 bases fit TRBD2. Trimming at V came to 2 bases and at J to 12 bases, leaving 12 bases not matched to a gene. This CDR3 is built from 16 residues. Germline V gene sequence: CDR1 MGHRA, CDR2 YSYEKL.

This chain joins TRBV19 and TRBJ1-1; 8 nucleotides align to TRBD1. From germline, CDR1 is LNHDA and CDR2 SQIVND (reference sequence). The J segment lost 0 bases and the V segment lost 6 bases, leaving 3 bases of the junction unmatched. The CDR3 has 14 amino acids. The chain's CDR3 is CASRRTGMNTEAFF. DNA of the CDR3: TGTGCCAGTAGGAGGACAGGGATGAACACTGAAGCTTTCTTT.

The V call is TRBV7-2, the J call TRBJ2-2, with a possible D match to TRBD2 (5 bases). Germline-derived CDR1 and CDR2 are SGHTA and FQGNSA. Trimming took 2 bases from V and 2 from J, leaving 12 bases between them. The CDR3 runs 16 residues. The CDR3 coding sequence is TGTGCCAGCAGCTTACTTAACGGGGTAAACACCGGGGAGCTGTTTTTT. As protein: CASSLLNGVNTGELFF.

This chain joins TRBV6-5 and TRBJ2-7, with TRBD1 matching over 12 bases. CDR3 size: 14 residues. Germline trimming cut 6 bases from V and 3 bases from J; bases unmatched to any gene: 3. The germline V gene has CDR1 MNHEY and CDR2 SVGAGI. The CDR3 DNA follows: TGTGCCAGCAGCAGGGACAGGGGGCACTACGAGCAGTACTTC. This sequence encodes CASSRDRGHYEQYF.